This TCR beta chain was sequenced during a study of PD-1 blockade in mismatch repair-deficient tumors. Produced via immunoSEQ multiplex PCR; TCRdb's table is partial and in-frame only. Of roughly 50,000 clones in the sample, over 70% were seen once. The CDR3 spans 14 residues. V lost 6 bases, J lost 9 bases, and 7 bases stayed unmatched. Germline-derived CDR1 and CDR2 are LNHDA and SQIVND (reference sequence). The TCR comes from an adult with mismatch repair-deficient cancer. The chain employs TRBV19 and TRBJ2-4; 11 nucleotides agree with TRBD1. The sample in question was peripheral blood, obtained less than 21 weeks after starting pembrolizumab. CDR3 coding DNA: TGTGCCAGTAGAAGGGGACAGGGGGAGGGCATTCAGTACTTC. Translating gives CASRRGQGEGIQYF.